The sequence of this T cell receptor (beta chain) was determined in a study of CD4 T cells in relation to SARS-CoV-2 and coronaviruses. Study-wide points: In 55% to 75% of donors, memory CD4+ clonotypes crossrecognized SARS-CoV-2 and at least one common cold coronavirus spike. SARS-CoV-2-driven expansion was significantly weaker in crossreactive than monoreactive clones.

This clone showed up just once. Its cognate antigen is unknown. Data came from immunoSEQ multiplex PCR; TCRdb stores just in-frame clones and leaves some out. This sample has some 65,000 clones, with around 86% found just once. Trimming removed 0 bases at V and 0 bases at J, with 7 bases between. The V gene's germline CDR1 is SGDLS and CDR2 YYNGEE. CDR3 size: 14 residues. The unexposed donors gave CD4+ T cells in about 2011-2018, prior to COVID-19. The sequence derives from a human donor in good health. Sequenced: memory CD4+ T cells from PBMCs. This rearrangement joins TRBV9 to TRBJ2-7; D remains ambiguous. CDR3 DNA sequence: TGTGCCAGCAGCGTAGATCACAGCTCCTACGAGCAGTACTTC. This encodes CASSVDHSSYEQYF.